The present T cell receptor beta chain was sequenced within a study of cytomegalovirus exposure and HLA in healthy donors. The CDR3 has 14 residues. CDR1 and CDR2 (germline): SGHDT, YYEEEE. Trimming pared 3 bases from V and 2 bases from J, leaving 11 bases between. This clone appeared a single time. What it binds is not known. With 60 Vbeta and 13 Jbeta primers, the PCR was carried out. Sequencing used immunoSEQ multiplex PCR; TCRdb keeps in-frame clones, though not all of them. The repertoire has about 110,000 clones, approximately 80% of them found once; the top ten carry 0.87%. Overall study results and limits: In vitro experiments confirmed that three CMV-associated chains were specific for CMV antigens.

The origin of this receptor is a woman in her 30s in good health and CMV-seronegative. The chain carries TRBV5-6 and TRBJ1-2, with a possible D match to TRBD1 (6 bases). The material sequenced was PBMCs. The CDR3: CASSWRTENYGYTF. CDR3 nucleotides: TGTGCCAGCAGCTGGCGGACAGAGAACTATGGCTACACCTTC. The full variable domain, its missing parts supplied by reference TRBV5-6 and TRBJ1-2, is DAGVTQSPTHLIKTRGQQVTLRCSPKSGHDTVSWYQQALGQGPQFIFQYYEEEERQRGNFPDRFSGHQFPNYSSELNVNALLLGDSALYLCASSWRTENYGYTFGSGTRLTVV.